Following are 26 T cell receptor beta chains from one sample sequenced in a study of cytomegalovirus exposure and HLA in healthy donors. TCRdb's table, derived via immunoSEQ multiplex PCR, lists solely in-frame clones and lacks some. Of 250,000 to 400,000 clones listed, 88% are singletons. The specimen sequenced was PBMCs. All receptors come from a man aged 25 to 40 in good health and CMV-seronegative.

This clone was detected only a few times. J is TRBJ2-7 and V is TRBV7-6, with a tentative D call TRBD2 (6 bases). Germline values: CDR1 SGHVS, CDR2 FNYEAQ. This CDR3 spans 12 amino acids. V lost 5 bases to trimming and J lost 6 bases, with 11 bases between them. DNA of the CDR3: TGTGCCAGCAGCCACGCGGGGCTCGAGCAGTACTTC. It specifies CASSHAGLEQYF.

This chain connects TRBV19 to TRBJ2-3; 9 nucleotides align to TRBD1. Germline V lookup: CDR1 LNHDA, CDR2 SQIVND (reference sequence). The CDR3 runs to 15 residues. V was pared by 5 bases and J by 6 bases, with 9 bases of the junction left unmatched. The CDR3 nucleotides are TGTGCCAGTAGTCGCCGGGACAGGGACGCTGATACGCAGTATTTT. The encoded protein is CASSRRDRDADTQYF.

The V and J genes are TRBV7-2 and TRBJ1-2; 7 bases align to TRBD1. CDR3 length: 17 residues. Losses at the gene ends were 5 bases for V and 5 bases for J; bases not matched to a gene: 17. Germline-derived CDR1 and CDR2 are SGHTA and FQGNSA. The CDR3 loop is CASSPGPLGLTGYGYTF. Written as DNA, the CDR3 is TGTGCCAGCAGCCCAGGGCCATTAGGGCTGACAGGGTATGGCTACACCTTC. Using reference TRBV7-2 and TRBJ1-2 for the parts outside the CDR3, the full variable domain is GAGVSQSPSNKVTEKGKDVELRCDPISGHTALYWYRQSLGQGLEFLIYFQGNSAPDKSGLPSDRFSAERTGGSVSTLTIQRTQQEDSAVYLCASSPGPLGLTGYGYTFGSGTRLTVV.

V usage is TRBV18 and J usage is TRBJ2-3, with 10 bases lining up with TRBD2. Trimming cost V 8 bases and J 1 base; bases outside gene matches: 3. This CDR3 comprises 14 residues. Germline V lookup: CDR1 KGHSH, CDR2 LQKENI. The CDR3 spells CASETSGGTDTQYF. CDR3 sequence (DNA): TGTGCCAGCGAAACTAGCGGGGGCACAGATACGCAGTATTTT.

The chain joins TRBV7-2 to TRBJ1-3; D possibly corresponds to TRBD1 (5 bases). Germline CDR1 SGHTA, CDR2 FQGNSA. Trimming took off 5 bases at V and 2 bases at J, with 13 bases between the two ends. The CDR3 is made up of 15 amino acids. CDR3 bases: TGTGCCAGCAGCCCCAGTTTGGGGCCTGGAAACACCATATATTTT. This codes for CASSPSLGPGNTIYF.

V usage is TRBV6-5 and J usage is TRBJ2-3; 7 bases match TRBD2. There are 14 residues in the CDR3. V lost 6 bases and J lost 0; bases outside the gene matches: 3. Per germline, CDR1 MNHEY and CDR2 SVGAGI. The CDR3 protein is CASSPTSSTDTQYF. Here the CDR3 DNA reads TGTGCCAGCAGCCCGACTAGCAGCACAGATACGCAGTATTTT.

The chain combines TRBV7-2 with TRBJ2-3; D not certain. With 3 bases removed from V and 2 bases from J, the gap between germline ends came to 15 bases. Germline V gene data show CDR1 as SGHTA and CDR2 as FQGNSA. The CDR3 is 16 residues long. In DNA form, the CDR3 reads TGTGCCAGCAGCTTTCCGAATAGTGGGCCCACAGATACGCAGTATTTT. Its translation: CASSFPNSGPTDTQYF.

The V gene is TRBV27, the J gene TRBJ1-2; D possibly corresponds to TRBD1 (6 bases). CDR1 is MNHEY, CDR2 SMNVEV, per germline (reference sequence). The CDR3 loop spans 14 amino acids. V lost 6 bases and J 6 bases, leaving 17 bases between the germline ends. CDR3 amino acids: CASRSGGGTDGYTF. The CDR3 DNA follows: TGTGCCAGCAGATCGGGCGGGGGCACGGATGGCTACACCTTC.

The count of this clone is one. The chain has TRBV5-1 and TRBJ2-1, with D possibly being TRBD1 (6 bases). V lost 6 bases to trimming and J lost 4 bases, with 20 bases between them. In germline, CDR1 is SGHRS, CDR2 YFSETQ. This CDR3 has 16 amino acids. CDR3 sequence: CASNTAGGAVYNEQFF. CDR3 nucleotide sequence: TGCGCCAGCAACACGGCTGGGGGCGCAGTATACAATGAGCAGTTCTTC.

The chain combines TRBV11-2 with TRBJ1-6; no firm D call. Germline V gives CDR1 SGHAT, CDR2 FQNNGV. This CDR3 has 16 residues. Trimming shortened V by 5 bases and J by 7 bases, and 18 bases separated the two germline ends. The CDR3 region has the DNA TGTGCCAGCAGCCCAAAAGACCGGAGCTACAATTCACCCCTCCACTTT. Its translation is CASSPKDRSYNSPLHF.

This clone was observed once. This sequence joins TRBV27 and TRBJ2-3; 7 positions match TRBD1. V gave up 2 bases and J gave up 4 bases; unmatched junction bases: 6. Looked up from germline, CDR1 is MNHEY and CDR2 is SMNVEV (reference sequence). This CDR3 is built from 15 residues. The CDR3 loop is CASSLRRGRADTQYF. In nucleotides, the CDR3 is TGTGCCAGCAGTTTACGCAGGGGGAGAGCAGATACGCAGTATTTT.

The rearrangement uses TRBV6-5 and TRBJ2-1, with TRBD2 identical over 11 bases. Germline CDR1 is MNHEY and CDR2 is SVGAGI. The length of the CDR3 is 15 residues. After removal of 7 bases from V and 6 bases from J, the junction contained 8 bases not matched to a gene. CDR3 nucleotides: TGTGCCAGCAAACGTAGCGGGGGGGAAACCAATGAGCAGTTCTTC. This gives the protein CASKRSGGETNEQFF.

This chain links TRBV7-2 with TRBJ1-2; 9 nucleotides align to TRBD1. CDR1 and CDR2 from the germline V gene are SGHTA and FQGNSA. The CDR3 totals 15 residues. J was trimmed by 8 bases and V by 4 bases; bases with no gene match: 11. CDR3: CASSSLSGQGHGYTF. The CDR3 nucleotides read TGTGCCAGCAGCTCCCTCTCGGGACAGGGACACGGCTACACCTTC.

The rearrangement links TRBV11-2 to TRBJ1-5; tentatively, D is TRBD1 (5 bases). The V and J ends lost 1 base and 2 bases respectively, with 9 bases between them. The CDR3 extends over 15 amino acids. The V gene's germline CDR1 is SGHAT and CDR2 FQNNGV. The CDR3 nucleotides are TGTGCCAGCAGCTTAGCGGGGGGAGGCAATCAGCCCCAGCATTTT. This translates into CASSLAGGGNQPQHF.

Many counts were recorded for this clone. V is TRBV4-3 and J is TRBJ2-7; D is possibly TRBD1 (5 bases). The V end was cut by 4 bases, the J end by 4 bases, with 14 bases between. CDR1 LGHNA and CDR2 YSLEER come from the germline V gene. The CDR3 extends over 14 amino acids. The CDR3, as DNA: TGCGCCAGCAGCCCCGACAGAGCCGAATACGAGCAGTACTTC. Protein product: CASSPDRAEYEQYF.

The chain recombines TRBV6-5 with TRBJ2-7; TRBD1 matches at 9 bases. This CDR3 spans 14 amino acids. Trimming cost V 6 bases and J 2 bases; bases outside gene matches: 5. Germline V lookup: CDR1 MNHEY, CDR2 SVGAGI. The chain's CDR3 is CASSLDRGPYEQYF. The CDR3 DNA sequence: TGTGCCAGCAGCCTGGACAGGGGACCCTACGAGCAGTACTTC.

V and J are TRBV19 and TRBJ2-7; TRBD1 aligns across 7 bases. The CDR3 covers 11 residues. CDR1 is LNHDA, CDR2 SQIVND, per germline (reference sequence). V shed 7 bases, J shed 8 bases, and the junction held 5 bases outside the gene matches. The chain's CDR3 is CASTDRVKQYF. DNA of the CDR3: TGTGCCAGTACCGACAGGGTTAAGCAGTACTTC.

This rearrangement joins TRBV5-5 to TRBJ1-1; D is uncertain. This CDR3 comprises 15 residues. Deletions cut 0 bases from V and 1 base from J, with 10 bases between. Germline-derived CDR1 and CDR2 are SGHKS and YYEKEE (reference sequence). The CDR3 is CASSLVVSPNTEAFF. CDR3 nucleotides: TGTGCCAGCAGCTTGGTAGTTTCCCCGAACACTGAAGCTTTCTTT.

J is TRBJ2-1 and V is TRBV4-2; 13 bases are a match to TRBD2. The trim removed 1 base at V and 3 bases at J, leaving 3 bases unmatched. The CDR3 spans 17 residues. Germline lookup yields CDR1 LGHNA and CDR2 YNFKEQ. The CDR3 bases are TGTGCCAGCAGCCAAGGTGGACTAGCGGGGGACTACAATGAGCAGTTCTTC. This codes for CASSQGGLAGDYNEQFF.

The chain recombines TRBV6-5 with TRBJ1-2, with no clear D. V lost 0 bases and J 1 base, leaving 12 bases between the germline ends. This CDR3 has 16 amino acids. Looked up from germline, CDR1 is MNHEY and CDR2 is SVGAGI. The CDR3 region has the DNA TGTGCCAGCAGTTACTCGGCCGGGAACCGTAACTATGGCTACACCTTC. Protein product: CASSYSAGNRNYGYTF.

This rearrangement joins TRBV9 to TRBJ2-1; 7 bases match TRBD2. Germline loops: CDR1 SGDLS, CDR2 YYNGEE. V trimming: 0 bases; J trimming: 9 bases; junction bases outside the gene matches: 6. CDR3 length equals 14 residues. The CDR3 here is CASSVGGTTTEQFF. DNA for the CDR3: TGTGCCAGCAGCGTAGGGGGGACTACCACTGAGCAGTTCTTC. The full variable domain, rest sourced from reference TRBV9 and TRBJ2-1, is DSGVTQTPKHLITATGQRVTLRCSPRSGDLSVYWYQQSLDQGLQFLIQYYNGEERAKGNILERFSAQQFPDLHSELNLSSLELGDSALYFCASSVGGTTTEQFFGPGTRLTVL.

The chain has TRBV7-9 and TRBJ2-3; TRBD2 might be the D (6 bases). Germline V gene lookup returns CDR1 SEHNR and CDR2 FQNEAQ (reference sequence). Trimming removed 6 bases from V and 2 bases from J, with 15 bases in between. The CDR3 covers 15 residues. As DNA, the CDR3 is TGTGCCAGCAGTGTTACTAGCAGAACCACAGATACGCAGTATTTT. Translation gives CASSVTSRTTDTQYF.

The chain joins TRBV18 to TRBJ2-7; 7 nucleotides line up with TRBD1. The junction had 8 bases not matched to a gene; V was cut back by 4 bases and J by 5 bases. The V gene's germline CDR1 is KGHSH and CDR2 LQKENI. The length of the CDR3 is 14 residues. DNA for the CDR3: TGTGCCAGCTCACGGCAGGGGGTAGGAGACGAGCAGTACTTC. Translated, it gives CASSRQGVGDEQYF.

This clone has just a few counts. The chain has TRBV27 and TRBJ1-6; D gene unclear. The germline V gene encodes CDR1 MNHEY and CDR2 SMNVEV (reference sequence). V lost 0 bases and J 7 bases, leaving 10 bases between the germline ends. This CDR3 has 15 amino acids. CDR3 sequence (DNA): TGTGCCAGCAGTTTATCCGGTCCGGGGAATTCACCCCTCCACTTT. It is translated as CASSLSGPGNSPLHF.

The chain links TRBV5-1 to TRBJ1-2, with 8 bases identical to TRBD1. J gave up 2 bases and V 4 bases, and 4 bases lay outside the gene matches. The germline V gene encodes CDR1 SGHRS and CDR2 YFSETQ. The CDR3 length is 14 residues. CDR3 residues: CASSKDRANYGYTF. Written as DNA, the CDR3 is TGCGCCAGCAGCAAGGACAGGGCCAACTATGGCTACACCTTC.

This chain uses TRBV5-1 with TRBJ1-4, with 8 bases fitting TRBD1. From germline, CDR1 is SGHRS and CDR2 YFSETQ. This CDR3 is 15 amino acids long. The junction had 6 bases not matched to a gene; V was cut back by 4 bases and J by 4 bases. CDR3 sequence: CASSTGQGGNEKLFF. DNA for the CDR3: TGCGCCAGCAGCACCGGACAGGGCGGTAATGAAAAACTGTTTTTT.